This TCR beta chain was captured by sequencing in a study of cytomegalovirus exposure and HLA in healthy donors (dated by TCRdb to the late 2010s). Background on the whole study: According to an earlier analysis of 587 of the donors, about 180 million T cells yielded some 120 million unique TCR beta sequences and 276 Gb of sequence data. Roughly 300 gigabases of sequencing data and approximately 80 million unique TCR sequences were included in an early release covering about 600 HLA-typed donors. Among the roughly 370 genotyped donors, more than 70% belonged to the genetic ancestry cluster associated with self-reported Caucasian donors. The study aimed to test whether signatures of past pathogen exposure could be identified by cataloging public T cell receptors. The study profiled the T cell repertoires of about 720 subjects by immunosequencing and related them to cytomegalovirus serostatus. Along with the approximately 700-subject first cohort, a separate validation cohort of over a hundred different subjects was used. The study combined high-throughput TCR immunosequencing, statistical association of individual TCRs with disease status, and machine learning to predict cytomegalovirus infection status. A later analysis re-analyzed previously published TCR beta repertoires from hundreds of donors and added high-resolution HLA genotyping to study TCR occurrence patterns. The later analysis used no new phenotypic data to find candidate immune exposures, relying instead on TCR beta sequences and their occurrence across donors. An earlier analysis of 587 of the donors applied high-throughput TCR beta sequencing to assess whether each TCR beta V gene segment acted as functional or pseudogenic. Alongside the repertoire data, information on donor age, sex, ethnicity and CMV serostatus was compiled. In a later genetic analysis, genome-wide SNP genotypes for about three fifths of the roughly 670 donors were used, and that subset was treated as a discovery cohort. Every discovery cohort repertoire had been produced on one sequencing platform. HLA typing covered class I and class II loci at four-digit resolution. The number of typed donors differed by locus: about 620-640 for A, B, C, DRB1 and DQB1; 522 for DQA1; 600 to 610 for DPA1; and 400 to 480 for DPB1. About 5 DR-DQ haplotypes were handled as single units for association and clustering, since linkage in the cohort was strong. Across about 380 genotyped donors of the cohort, an average of roughly 250,000 unique TCR beta nucleotide sequences per donor were sequenced, and approximately 17% of those sequences were non-productive.

The library came from the immunoSEQ multiplex PCR assay. For the multiplex PCR, a mixture combining 60 forward primers for TCR Vbeta segments and 13 reverse primers for TCR Jbeta segments was used. The CDR3 region of rearranged TCR beta genes was amplified from genomic DNA by a multiplex PCR assay. The Illumina HiSeq System was used to sequence the amplified TCR beta libraries as 87-base-pair reads. In the paper's pipeline: In a later analysis, 80 million or so unique TCR beta chains were counted across the roughly 670 repertoires, and about 9.9 million of these chains were shared by at least two donors. Raw reads were error-corrected and collapsed into unique sequences by a nearest-neighbor algorithm in which closely related sequences were merged to remove PCR and sequencing errors. To assign V, D and J gene segments, CDR3 sequences were aligned to IMGT reference sequences. Each retained sequence needed at least a six-nucleotide match to both a V gene segment and a J gene segment. Rearrangements were called productive when the CDR3 lacked stop codons and stayed in frame with V and J; all others were non-productive. CDR3 was defined according to IMGT convention as the region running from the second conserved V-encoded cysteine to the conserved J-encoded phenylalanine. The earlier analysis of about 500 of the donors excluded sequences that lacked an unambiguous match to a single V gene segment. An earlier analysis of roughly 590 of the donors called V segments functional above 56.7% productive rearrangements and segregating when the between-donor standard deviation exceeded 5%. A statistical classification framework was built to diagnose cytomegalovirus status from the catalog of TCR beta chain sequences. A later analysis assigned V and J genes by comparing TCR nucleotide sequences with IMGT/GENE-DB human TR gene sequences. Using the TCRdist pipeline, a later analysis assigned CDR3 sequences along with most-parsimonious VDJ recombination scenarios. In a later analysis, each TCR beta chain was defined by its CDR3 amino acid sequence together with its V-gene family, and reads lacking a unique V-gene family were excluded. To address suspected cross-contamination and a sequencing artifact, a later analysis removed 592 highly shared, low-generation-probability nucleotide sequences. A later analysis calculated a clonal expansion index for each public chain from normalized within-repertoire ranks of inferred template counts. A later analysis computed generation probabilities with a VDJ recombination model fitted to out-of-frame rearrangements, and checked the results against IGoR. Hypergeometric tests were used in a later analysis to score TCR-TCR, TCR-HLA and TCR-CMV co-occurrence, with a repertoire-size bias correction applied to the TCR pairs. False discovery rates were estimated in a later analysis by permuting HLA or CMV assignments 20 times. In a later analysis, co-occurring TCRs were grouped using DBSCAN, and TCRdist sequence similarity was added for clustering within HLA-allele-positive subsets. Co-occurrence clustering excluded repertoires with fewer than 30,000 or more than 120,000 public chains, plus five with anomalous nucleotide sharing. In its TCRdb copy, this immuneACCESS table keeps in-frame sequences only and misses some clones. Where compared with another copy, unresolved V genes explain less than half of these, and the others have no known cause. Clone size and the V and J calls come from that table; the DNA yielded D and trimming. Present in this sample are some 150,000 clones, about four fifths of which were seen just once. Over 2.5% of the sample lies in the top ten.

Taken from the germline V gene (reference sequence), the CDR1 and CDR2 loops are PRHDT and FYEKMQ. From the cysteine through the phenylalanine, the CDR3 covers 14 amino acids. The sequence is cut down to CDR3 DNA, 42 bases in frame from base 1. V loses 7 bases, J loses 1 base, and the germline ends lie 13 bases apart. A remark on this clone: The specificity of this receptor is unknown. Base-call qualities are not available, and no considerably larger clone is one nucleotide away.

Overall results and qualifications from the work: Broadly in line with IMGT annotations, most TCR beta V segments showed up in productive rearrangements about 87% or about 30% of the time in an earlier analysis of about 500 of the donors. The study listed 150 to 200 TCR beta chains as associated with cytomegalovirus. According to a later genetic analysis, donors in an Asian-associated ancestry cluster had fewer N-insertions in productive TCRs than the approximately 700-donor mean. A later analysis found that most CMV-associated TCR beta chains appeared HLA-restricted, with HLA associations seemingly driven largely by CMV exposure. In a later analysis, around 15,000 TCR beta sequences were associated with specific HLA alleles at a false discovery rate of 0.05. According to the authors, the approach could potentially be generalized to other disease states and immunological phenotypes. Strong co-occurrence of HLA alleles, especially DR and DQ, made assigning TCR associations to individual alleles difficult. A later analysis found that TCR association rates varied across HLA loci, with DRB1 alleles showing the most associated TCRs and HLA-C alleles the fewest. Roughly uniform sequencing depth across donors was assumed in presence/absence analyses, although this assumption may not hold. Correlated functional status among segregating V segments might be attributable to linkage disequilibrium, but an unknown experimental factor could not be ruled out. A later analysis found that HLA-associated TCR beta chains were more clonally expanded and had lower generation probabilities than equally common non-associated chains. A later analysis reported that several top co-occurrence clusters appeared linked to parvovirus B19, influenza, CMV and Epstein-Barr virus. Roughly 15 rarely observed V segments, including chromosome 9 orphons, were excluded from the earlier analysis of a few hundred of the donors because counts were too low. The 87-base-pair reads could not distinguish some IMGT-functional V segments, including TRBV6-2 and TRBV6-3, so those segments were excluded. A further reported finding was that TCR beta sequences accurately predicted the HLA-A and HLA-B alleles for most subjects in the first cohort. A few of the identified cytomegalovirus-associated TCR beta chains were confirmed in vitro to be specific for cytomegalovirus antigens. Because HLA typing was missing for some donors at each locus, association tests included only the typed subset. In a later genetic analysis, a missense DCLRE1C variant was associated with V-gene and J-gene trimming of TCR beta chains, and the association was replicated in an independent cohort. CMV serostatus was the only immune exposure information available for the cohort. In both the original and validation cohorts, the classifier was reported to diagnose cytomegalovirus status with high specificity and sensitivity. While some public TCRs were present in many individuals, most TCR sequences turned up only very rarely across donors. Only TCR beta chains were sequenced in this cohort, and the absence of alpha or paired-chain data limited detectable features. A cluster of highly shared sequence variants was judged likely to be a technical artifact of the sequencing pipeline.

The cohort consisted of 670 or so healthy bone marrow donors. At the time of sampling, all cohort members were nominally healthy, though unrecorded immune exposures were likely present. The donor tested CMV seronegative and was one of the 352 seronegative cohort members. Each donor provided a peripheral blood sample, and peripheral blood mononuclear cells were used for TCR beta sequencing. The Qiagen DNeasy Blood Extraction Kit was used to extract genomic DNA from the blood cell samples. The receptor chain draws on TRBV13 and TRBJ1-1; the D gene identity is not certain. The sample was PBMCs. The clonotype comes from a man in his late teens or twenties in good health and CMV-seronegative. The CDR3 protein sequence reads: CASKFSGSNTEAFF. DNA sequence: TGTGCCAGCAAGTTCAGCGGGTCGAACACTGAAGCTTTCTTT.